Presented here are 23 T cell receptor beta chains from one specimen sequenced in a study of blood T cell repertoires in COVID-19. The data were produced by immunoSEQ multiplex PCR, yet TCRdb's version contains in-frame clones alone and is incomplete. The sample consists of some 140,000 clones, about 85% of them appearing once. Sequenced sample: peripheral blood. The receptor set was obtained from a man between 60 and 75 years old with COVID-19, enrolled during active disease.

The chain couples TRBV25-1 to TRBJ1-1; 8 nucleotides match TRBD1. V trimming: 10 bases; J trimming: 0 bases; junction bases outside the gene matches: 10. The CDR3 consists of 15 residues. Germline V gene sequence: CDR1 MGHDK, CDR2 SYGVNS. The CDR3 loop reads CAKPRTGTMNTEAFF. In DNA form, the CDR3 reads TGTGCCAAACCTCGGACAGGGACTATGAACACTGAAGCTTTCTTT.

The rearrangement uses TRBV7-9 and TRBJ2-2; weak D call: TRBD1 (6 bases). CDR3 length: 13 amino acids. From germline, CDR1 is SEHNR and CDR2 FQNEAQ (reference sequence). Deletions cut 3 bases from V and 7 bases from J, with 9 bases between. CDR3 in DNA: TGTGCCAGCAGCTTTACAGGGTTCGGGGAGCTGTTTTTT. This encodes CASSFTGFGELFF.

In DNA, the CDR3 is TGTGCCAGCAGTCCTTCAATGGGGCTCTACACCTTC. Its translation is CASSPSMGLYTF. The chain couples TRBV27 to TRBJ1-2; D possibly corresponds to TRBD1 (5 bases). This CDR3 spans 12 amino acids. The germline V and J ends were trimmed by 5 bases and 10 bases, with 14 bases remaining between them. Germline assignment: CDR1 MNHEY and CDR2 SMNVEV (reference sequence).

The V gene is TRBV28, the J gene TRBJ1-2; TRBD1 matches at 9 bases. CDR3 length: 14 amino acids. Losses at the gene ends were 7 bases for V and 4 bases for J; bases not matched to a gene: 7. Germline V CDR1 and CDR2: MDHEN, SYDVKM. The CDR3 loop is CASTPGTGPYGYTF. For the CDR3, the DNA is TGTGCCAGCACTCCCGGGACAGGGCCCTATGGCTACACCTTC.

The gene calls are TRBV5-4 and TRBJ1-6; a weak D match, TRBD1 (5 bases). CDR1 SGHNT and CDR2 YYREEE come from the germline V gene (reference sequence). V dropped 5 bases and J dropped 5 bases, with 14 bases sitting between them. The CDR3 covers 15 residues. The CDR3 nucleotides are TGTGCCAGCAGGGCTTCTGACAGCCATAATTCACCCCTCCACTTT. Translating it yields CASRASDSHNSPLHF.

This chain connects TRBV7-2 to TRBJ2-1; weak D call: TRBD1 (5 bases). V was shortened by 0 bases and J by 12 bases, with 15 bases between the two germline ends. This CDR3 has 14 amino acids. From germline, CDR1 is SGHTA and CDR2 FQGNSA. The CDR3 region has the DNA TGTGCCAGCAGCTTAGCGCTGATGGGGCGAGGGCAGTTCTTC. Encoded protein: CASSLALMGRGQFF.

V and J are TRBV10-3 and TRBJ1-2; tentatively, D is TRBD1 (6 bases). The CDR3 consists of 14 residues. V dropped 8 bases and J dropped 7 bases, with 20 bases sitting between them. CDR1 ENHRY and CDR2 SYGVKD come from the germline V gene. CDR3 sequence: CAIRGGGGASGYTF. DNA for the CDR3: TGTGCCATCCGCGGGGGCGGAGGAGCAAGTGGCTACACCTTC.

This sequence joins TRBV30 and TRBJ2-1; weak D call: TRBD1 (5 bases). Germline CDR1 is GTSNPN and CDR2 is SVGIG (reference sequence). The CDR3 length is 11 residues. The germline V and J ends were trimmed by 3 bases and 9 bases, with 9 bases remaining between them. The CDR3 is CAWSWGSEQFF. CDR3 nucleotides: TGTGCCTGGAGCTGGGGCTCTGAGCAGTTCTTC. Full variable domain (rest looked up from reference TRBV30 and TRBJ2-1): SQTIHQWPATLVQPVGSPLSLECTVEGTSNPNLYWYRQAAGRGLQLLFYSVGIGQISSEVPQNLSASRPQDRQFILSSKKLLLSDSGFYLCAWSWGSEQFFGPGTRLTVL.

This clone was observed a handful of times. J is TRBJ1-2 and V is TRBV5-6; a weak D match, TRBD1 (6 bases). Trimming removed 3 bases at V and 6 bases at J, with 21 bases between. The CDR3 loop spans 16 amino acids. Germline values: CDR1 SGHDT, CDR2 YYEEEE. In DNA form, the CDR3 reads TGTGCCAGCAGCTCGAGTGTTTGGGCAGGGGATAATGGCTACACCTTC. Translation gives CASSSSVWAGDNGYTF.

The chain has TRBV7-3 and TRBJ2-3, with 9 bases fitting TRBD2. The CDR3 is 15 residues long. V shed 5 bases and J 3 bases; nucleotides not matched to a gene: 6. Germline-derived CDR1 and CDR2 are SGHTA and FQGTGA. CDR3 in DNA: TGTGCCAGCAGCGAGGCGGGAGGGCGTACAGATACGCAGTATTTT. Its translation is CASSEAGGRTDTQYF.

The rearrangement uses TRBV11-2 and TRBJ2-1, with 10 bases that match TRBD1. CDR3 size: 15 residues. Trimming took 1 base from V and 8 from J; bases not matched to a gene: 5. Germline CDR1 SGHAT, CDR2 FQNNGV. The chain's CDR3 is CASSLGDRGLHEQFF. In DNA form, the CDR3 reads TGTGCCAGCAGCTTAGGGGACAGGGGCCTTCATGAGCAGTTCTTC.

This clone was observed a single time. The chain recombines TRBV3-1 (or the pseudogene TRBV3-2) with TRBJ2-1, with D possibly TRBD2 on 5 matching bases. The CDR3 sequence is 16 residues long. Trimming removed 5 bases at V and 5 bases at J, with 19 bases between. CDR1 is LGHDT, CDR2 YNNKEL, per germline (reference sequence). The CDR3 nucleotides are TGTGCCAGCAGCTTCCGGACTTTTAGAGATAACAATGAGCAGTTCTTC. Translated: CASSFRTFRDNNEQFF.

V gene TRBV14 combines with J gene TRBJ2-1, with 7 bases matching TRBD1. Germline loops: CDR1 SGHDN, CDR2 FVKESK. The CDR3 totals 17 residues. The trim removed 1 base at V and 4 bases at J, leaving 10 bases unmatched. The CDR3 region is CASSQALRDSGYNEQFF. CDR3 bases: TGTGCCAGCAGCCAAGCTCTCCGGGACAGCGGTTACAATGAGCAGTTCTTC.

For the CDR3, the DNA is TGTGCCACCAGCAGAGATATTTCGGACAGGGGGAACACTGAAGCTTTCTTT. Amino acid sequence: CATSRDISDRGNTEAFF. V is TRBV15 and J is TRBJ1-1; 9 nucleotides agree with TRBD1. V shed 0 bases and J 1 base; nucleotides not matched to a gene: 6. Germline-derived CDR1 and CDR2 are LNHNV and YYDKDF (reference sequence). The CDR3 loop spans 17 amino acids.

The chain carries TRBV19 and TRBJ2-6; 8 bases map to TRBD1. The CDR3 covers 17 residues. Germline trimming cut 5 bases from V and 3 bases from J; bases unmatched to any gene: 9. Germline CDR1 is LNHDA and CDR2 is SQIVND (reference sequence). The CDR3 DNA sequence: TGTGCCAGTAGTTCTGGACAGGGAAGGCGTGGGGCCAACGTCCTGACTTTC. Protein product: CASSSGQGRRGANVLTF.

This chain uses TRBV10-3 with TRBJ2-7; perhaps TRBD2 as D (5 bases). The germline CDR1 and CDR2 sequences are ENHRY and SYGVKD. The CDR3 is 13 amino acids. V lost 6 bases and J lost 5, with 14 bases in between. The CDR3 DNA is TGTGCCATCAGAAACGCGGCGGGCAACGAGCAGTACTTC. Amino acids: CAIRNAAGNEQYF.

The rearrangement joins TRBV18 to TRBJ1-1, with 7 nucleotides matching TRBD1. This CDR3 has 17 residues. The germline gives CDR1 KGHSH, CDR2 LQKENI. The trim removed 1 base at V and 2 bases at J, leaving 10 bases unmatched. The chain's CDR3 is CASSPQRGHLANTEAFF. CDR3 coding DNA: TGTGCCAGCTCACCACAGAGGGGGCATCTAGCAAACACTGAAGCTTTCTTT.

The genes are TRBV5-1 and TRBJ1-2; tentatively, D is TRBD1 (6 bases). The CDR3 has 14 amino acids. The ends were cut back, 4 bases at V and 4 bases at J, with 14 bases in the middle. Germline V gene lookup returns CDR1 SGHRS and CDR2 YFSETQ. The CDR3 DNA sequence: TGCGCCAGCAGCCTCTCCGACAGGCTCTATGGCTACACCTTC. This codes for CASSLSDRLYGYTF. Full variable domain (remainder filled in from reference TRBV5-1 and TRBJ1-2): KAGVTQTPRYLIKTRGQQVTLSCSPISGHRSVSWYQQTPGQGLQFLFEYFSETQRNKGNFPGRFSGRQFSNSRSEMNVSTLELGDSALYLCASSLSDRLYGYTFGSGTRLTVV.

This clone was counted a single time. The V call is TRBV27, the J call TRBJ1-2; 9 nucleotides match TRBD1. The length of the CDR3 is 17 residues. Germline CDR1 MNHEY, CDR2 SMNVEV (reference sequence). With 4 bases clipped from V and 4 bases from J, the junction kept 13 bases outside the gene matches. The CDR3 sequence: CASSSSPGQGRLYGYTF. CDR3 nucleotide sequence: TGTGCCAGCAGTTCCTCACCCGGACAGGGGAGGCTCTATGGCTACACCTTC.

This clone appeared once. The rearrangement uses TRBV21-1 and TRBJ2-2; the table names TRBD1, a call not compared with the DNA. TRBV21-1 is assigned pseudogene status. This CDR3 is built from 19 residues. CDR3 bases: TGTGCCAGCCCCGTTGGGACAGGGGGCACTTGTACAATCACCGGGGAGCTGTTTTTT. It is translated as CASPVGTGGTCTITGELFF.

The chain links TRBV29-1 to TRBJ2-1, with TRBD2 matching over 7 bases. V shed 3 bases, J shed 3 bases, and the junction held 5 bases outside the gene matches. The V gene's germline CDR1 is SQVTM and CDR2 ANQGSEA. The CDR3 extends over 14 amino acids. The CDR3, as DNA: TGCAGCGTTGACCGGGACTATAGCTACAATGAGCAGTTCTTC. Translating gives CSVDRDYSYNEQFF.

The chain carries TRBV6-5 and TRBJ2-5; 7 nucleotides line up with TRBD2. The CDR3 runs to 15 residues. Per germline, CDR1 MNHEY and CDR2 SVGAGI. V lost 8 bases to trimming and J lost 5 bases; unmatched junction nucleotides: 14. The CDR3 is CASYVSSGGWETQYF. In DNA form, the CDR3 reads TGTGCCAGCTACGTATCCTCCGGGGGGTGGGAGACCCAGTACTTC.

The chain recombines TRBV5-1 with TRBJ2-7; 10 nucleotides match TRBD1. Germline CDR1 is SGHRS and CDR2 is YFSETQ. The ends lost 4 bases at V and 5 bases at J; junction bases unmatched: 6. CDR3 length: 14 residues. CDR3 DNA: TGCGCCAGCAGCCCCGGAGGGACAGGGGACGAGCAGTACTTC. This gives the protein CASSPGGTGDEQYF.